This entry lists 23 T cell receptor beta chains sequenced from one sample in a study of cytomegalovirus exposure and HLA in healthy donors. Produced via immunoSEQ multiplex PCR; TCRdb's table is partial and in-frame only. The sample has roughly 260,000 clones; almost 90% are singletons. The specimen was PBMCs. All receptors derive from a woman under 30 in good health and CMV-seronegative.

This clone was seen just once. V gene TRBV27 combines with J gene TRBJ2-2, with TRBD2 identical over 11 bases. CDR3 length: 18 amino acids. From germline, CDR1 is MNHEY and CDR2 SMNVEV (reference sequence). The ends lost 4 bases at V and 7 bases at J; junction bases unmatched: 14. The CDR3 sequence: CASSSGSSGGASHGELFF. CDR3 coding DNA: TGTGCCAGCAGTTCTGGGAGTAGCGGGGGGGCCTCCCACGGGGAGCTGTTTTTT.

This clone was seen just once. This sequence joins TRBV4-3 and TRBJ1-5; no firm D call. The length of the CDR3 is 16 residues. Germline V gene sequence: CDR1 LGHNA, CDR2 YSLEER. Between the trimmed V and J ends, which lost 0 bases and 0 bases, there was a span of 9 bases. CDR3 sequence (DNA): TGCGCCAGCAGCCAAGAACGGTCCTATAGCAATCAGCCCCAGCATTTT. It codes for CASSQERSYSNQPQHF.

This chain links TRBV28 with TRBJ2-7; D not resolved. Germline V lookup: CDR1 MDHEN, CDR2 SYDVKM. With 3 bases removed from V and 0 bases from J, the gap between germline ends came to 12 bases. The CDR3 length is 15 residues. This CDR3 is CASSLPGSPSYEQYF. The DNA for the CDR3 is TGTGCCAGCAGTTTGCCAGGTTCTCCCTCCTACGAGCAGTACTTC.

The chain uses TRBV28 and TRBJ2-2; D might be TRBD2 (6 bases). Germline V gene data show CDR1 as MDHEN and CDR2 as SYDVKM. The CDR3 contains 14 residues. Trimming took 6 bases from V and 6 from J, leaving 14 bases between them. The CDR3 loop is CASRGDSTAGELFF. Here the CDR3 DNA reads TGTGCCAGCAGAGGGGACTCCACGGCCGGGGAGCTGTTTTTT.

The chain joins TRBV6-1 to TRBJ2-7; 8 bases map to TRBD1. Germline CDR1 reads MNHNS; CDR2 reads SASEGT. The CDR3 consists of 15 residues. J gave up 2 bases and V 3 bases, and 6 bases lay outside the gene matches. CDR3: CASSDLETGAYEQYV. CDR3 bases: TGTGCCAGCAGTGACCTAGAGACAGGGGCCTACGAGCAGTACGTC.

This clone was recorded once. This CDR3 is CASFRDSEQYF. In DNA form, the CDR3 reads TGTGCCAGCTTCAGGGACAGCGAGCAGTACTTC. The genes are TRBV6-5 and TRBJ2-7, with 7 bases fitting TRBD1. This CDR3 region has 11 residues. V gave up 8 bases and J gave up 6 bases; unmatched junction bases: 4. Germline assignment: CDR1 MNHEY and CDR2 SVGAGI.

J is TRBJ1-2 and V is TRBV7-2, with 7 bases identical to TRBD1. The CDR3 totals 13 residues. Unmatched junction bases numbered 6, after V lost 5 bases and J lost 6 bases. Germline V gene sequence: CDR1 SGHTA, CDR2 FQGNSA. CDR3 DNA: TGTGCCAGCAGCAAGAGGGACAGAGATGGCTACACCTTC. It yields the protein CASSKRDRDGYTF.

The J gene is TRBJ2-1, the V gene TRBV5-4, with a tentative D call TRBD1 (6 bases). Germline V gene lookup returns CDR1 SGHNT and CDR2 YYREEE (reference sequence). This CDR3 spans 14 amino acids. V was shortened by 4 bases and J by 1 base, with 9 bases between the two germline ends. CDR3 amino acids: CASSTTGSYNEQFF. DNA of the CDR3: TGTGCCAGCAGCACCACAGGGTCCTACAATGAGCAGTTCTTC.

The chain joins TRBV5-1 to TRBJ1-1; D remains unclear. The CDR3 is made up of 15 amino acids. V was pared by 0 bases and J by 1 base, with 10 bases between. Germline V lookup: CDR1 SGHRS, CDR2 YFSETQ. The CDR3 here is CASSLEAEANTEAFF. The DNA for the CDR3 is TGCGCCAGCAGCTTGGAGGCGGAAGCGAACACTGAAGCTTTCTTT.

In DNA, the CDR3 is TGTGCCAGCAGCTCGGGGACAGGGTTGATTGGAGAGACCCAGTACTTC. Its translation: CASSSGTGLIGETQYF. This chain joins TRBV7-8 and TRBJ2-5, with TRBD1 matching 9 bases. V lost 4 bases and J lost 4; bases outside the gene matches: 10. From germline, CDR1 is SGHVS and CDR2 FQNEAQ. The CDR3 has 16 residues.

V and J are TRBV28 and TRBJ1-2; weak D call: TRBD1 (6 bases). The germline CDR1 and CDR2 sequences are MDHEN and SYDVKM. The V end lost 5 bases, the J end lost 0 bases, and 7 bases lay between the germline ends. CDR3 length equals 13 residues. The DNA of the CDR3 is TGTGCCAGCAGTGCAGGGGCTAACTATGGCTACACCTTC. This gives the protein CASSAGANYGYTF.

CDR3 protein: CASSHVGAGVQPQHF. CDR3 nucleotide sequence: TGTGCCAGCAGCCACGTAGGGGCGGGGGTTCAGCCCCAGCATTTT. The chain is built from TRBV4-2 and TRBJ1-5, with D possibly matching TRBD1 (5 bases). The V end lost 3 bases, the J end lost 6 bases, and 15 bases lay between the germline ends. The germline gives CDR1 LGHNA, CDR2 YNFKEQ. The CDR3 runs to 15 residues.

The rearrangement links TRBV7-2 to TRBJ2-3; 9 nucleotides line up with TRBD2. The CDR3 loop spans 15 amino acids. Trimming removed 2 bases from V and 6 bases from J; junction bases left unmatched: 6. CDR1 and CDR2 (germline): SGHTA, FQGNSA. CDR3 amino acids: CASSLLGGGVDTQYF. The CDR3 region has the DNA TGTGCCAGCAGCTTATTGGGCGGGGGGGTTGATACGCAGTATTTT.

This clone was detected a few times. This chain uses TRBV6-6 with TRBJ1-6; TRBD1 aligns across 7 bases. Germline V gene lookup returns CDR1 MNHNY and CDR2 SVGAGI (reference sequence). The CDR3 runs to 16 residues. J gave up 5 bases and V 6 bases, and 10 bases lay outside the gene matches. CDR3 in amino acids: CASRSDDRADNSPLHF. CDR3 nucleotide sequence: TGTGCCAGCAGATCCGATGACAGGGCCGATAATTCACCCCTCCACTTT.

The chain uses TRBV13 and TRBJ2-2; 12 nucleotides line up with TRBD2. This CDR3 region has 15 residues. Losses at the gene ends were 5 bases for V and 3 bases for J; bases not matched to a gene: 1. CDR1 and CDR2 (germline): PRHDT, FYEKMQ (reference sequence). CDR3 protein: CASSPSGGDTGELFF. The CDR3 coding sequence is TGTGCCAGCAGCCCTAGCGGGGGGGACACCGGGGAGCTGTTTTTT.

The chain recombines TRBV27 with TRBJ2-5; D may be TRBD2 (6 bases). The germline V gene has CDR1 MNHEY and CDR2 SMNVEV (reference sequence). V was pared by 3 bases and J by 4 bases, with 18 bases between. The CDR3 length is 16 residues. The DNA for the CDR3 is TGTGCCAGCAGTTTGCTAGCGACCCCCCAGGGAGAGACCCAGTACTTC. Its translation: CASSLLATPQGETQYF.

The chain is built from TRBV6-6 and TRBJ2-4, with TRBD1 identical over 8 bases. CDR1 is MNHNY and CDR2 is SVGAGI in the germline V gene (reference sequence). CDR3 size: 15 residues. Unmatched junction bases numbered 8, after V lost 5 bases and J lost 5 bases. As DNA, the CDR3 is TGTGCCAGCAGTAAGGGACAGGTGGAAGAAAACATTCAGTACTTC. It is translated as CASSKGQVEENIQYF.

V and J are TRBV6-1 and TRBJ1-6; TRBD1 aligns across 8 bases. The V gene's germline CDR1 is MNHNS and CDR2 SASEGT. This CDR3 spans 14 amino acids. V shed 3 bases, J shed 8 bases, and the junction held 3 bases outside the gene matches. Here the CDR3 reads CASSEGQVYSPLHF. CDR3 nucleotide sequence: TGTGCCAGCAGTGAGGGACAGGTTTATTCACCCCTCCACTTT.

The V and J genes are TRBV27 and TRBJ1-1; 12 bases are a match to TRBD1. With 4 bases clipped from V and 0 bases from J, the junction kept 3 bases outside the gene matches. The CDR3 has 16 residues. Germline CDR1 and CDR2: MNHEY and SMNVEV (reference sequence). CDR3 DNA: TGTGCCAGCAGTTCCGGGACAGGGGGCATGAACACTGAAGCTTTCTTT. Translating it yields CASSSGTGGMNTEAFF.

V and J are TRBV1 and TRBJ2-7; the table names TRBD1, a call not compared with the DNA. TRBV1 is a pseudogene segment. The CDR3 runs to 17 residues. The CDR3 DNA sequence: TGCACCAGCAGCCAAGATCAAGGGGACAGTGACTCCTACGAGCAGTACGTC. Translated, it gives CTSSQDQGDSDSYEQYV.

This sequence joins TRBV2 and TRBJ2-2, with TRBD2 matching over 7 bases. V was clipped by 7 bases and J by 0 bases; unmatched bases: 8. The CDR3 spans 16 residues. Germline V gene sequence: CDR1 SNHLY, CDR2 FYNNEI. The CDR3 coding sequence is TGTGCCAGCACTGGAGCGGGGCCCGCGAACACCGGGGAGCTGTTTTTT. Translation gives CASTGAGPANTGELFF.

This chain connects TRBV6-5 to TRBJ2-5, with 8 nucleotides matching TRBD2. Germline V CDR1 and CDR2: MNHEY, SVGAGI. The J segment lost 5 bases and the V segment lost 3 bases, leaving 5 bases of the junction unmatched. The CDR3 sequence is 14 residues long. The CDR3 sequence: CASSYSGGHETQYF. In nucleotides, the CDR3 is TGTGCCAGCAGTTATTCGGGGGGGCATGAGACCCAGTACTTC.

The genes are TRBV14 and TRBJ1-4; the match to TRBD1 covers 8 bases. From germline, CDR1 is SGHDN and CDR2 FVKESK. V was clipped by 5 bases and J by 8 bases; unmatched bases: 7. The CDR3 sequence is 14 residues long. CDR3 coding DNA: TGTGCCAGCAGCGCGACAGGGGTCGGAGAAAAACTGTTTTTT. Translation gives CASSATGVGEKLFF.